The following is a TCR beta chain sequence with its context. V dropped 4 bases and J dropped 3; count of bases not matched to a gene: 3. CDR1 is KGHDR, CDR2 SFDVKD, per germline. The CDR3 consists of 15 residues. It was during active infection that Seattle patients were enrolled and then longitudinally followed. The data derive from a study of blood T cell repertoires in COVID-19. Study summary: COVID-19 samples, acute and convalescent, were from the United States, Italy and Spain. Sample material is recorded as cDNA or gDNA derived from T cells, B-cell-depleted T cells, or PBMCs.

In the original analysis: Researchers report that nucleated cell counts were estimated from reference gene primer amplification. Assay used: immunoSEQ multiplex PCR; TCRdb lists only in-frame clones, some missing. The V and J calls and the clone size are those of that table, but D and trimming were determined from the DNA. The sample holds around 200,000 clones, more than 80% seen once. The chain recombines TRBV24-1 with TRBJ2-4, with 9 bases matching TRBD1. The sample was peripheral blood. The origin of this receptor is a woman younger than 45 with COVID-19, enrolled during active disease. CDR3 sequence (DNA): TGTGCCACCAGTGACCCGACAGGGGGCAAAAACATTCAGTACTTC. Translation gives CATSDPTGGKNIQYF.